The sequence of this TCR beta chain was determined in a study of T cell responses to AZD1222 COVID-19 vaccine. Points from the study as a whole: Donors skewed white British and female; clonal diversity was possibly underestimated.

Sequencing used immunoSEQ multiplex PCR; TCRdb keeps in-frame clones, though not all of them. Among tens of thousands of clones listed, around nine tenths were seen once. Per germline, CDR1 ENHRY and CDR2 SYGVKD. CDR3 size: 14 residues. The V and J ends lost 6 bases and 0 bases respectively, with 11 bases between them. In this sample, this clone turned up a few times. Its antigen is as yet unknown. The starting material was peripheral blood, obtained on day 0 of MenACWY control vaccination. The source is an adult in good health. The rearrangement links TRBV10-3 to TRBJ1-1, with no clear D. As DNA, the CDR3 is TGTGCCATCAGCCGGTCGGGCGTGAACACTGAAGCTTTCTTT. It yields the protein CAISRSGVNTEAFF.